These 6 T cell receptor beta chains came from one sample sequenced in a study of shared clonotypes between healthy human individuals. Assay used: immunoSEQ multiplex PCR; TCRdb lists only in-frame clones, some missing. The table has over 2,000,000 clones, over 85% seen once. Naive CD8 cells were CD45RO-negative, positively selected for CCR7, excluding terminally differentiated effector memory CD45RA+ cells. The sequenced sample was naive CD8+ T cells from PBMCs. The source is a man younger than 30 in good health. Some clones in this sample may be carry-over from other donors' samples.

This rearrangement joins TRBV28 to TRBJ2-3, with a tentative D call TRBD1 (6 bases). The germline V gene has CDR1 MDHEN and CDR2 SYDVKM. The CDR3 spans 17 residues. Trimming took off 5 bases at V and 2 bases at J, with 20 bases between the two ends. CDR3 residues: CASSPPDRLGITDTQYF. CDR3 nucleotides: TGTGCCAGCAGTCCCCCAGACAGGCTTGGTATCACAGATACGCAGTATTTT.

J is TRBJ2-7 and V is TRBV27; TRBD1 is a possible D gene (5 bases). Trimming removed 5 bases from V and 6 bases from J, with 8 bases in between. The CDR3 extends over 11 amino acids. Germline CDR1 MNHEY, CDR2 SMNVEV (reference sequence). The chain's CDR3 is CASSTGFEQYF. The CDR3 nucleotides are TGTGCCAGCAGTACAGGTTTCGAGCAGTACTTC.

The chain has TRBV27 and TRBJ1-4; unclear D gene. The CDR3 is 17 residues long. V lost 6 bases and J 0 bases, leaving 17 bases between the germline ends. Germline V gene lookup returns CDR1 MNHEY and CDR2 SMNVEV (reference sequence). CDR3 region: CASRSGRGKATNEKLFF. The CDR3 DNA reads as TGTGCCAGCAGAAGCGGTCGTGGTAAAGCAACTAATGAAAAACTGTTTTTT.

As regards this clone: Other DNA variants within this sample encode the same CDR3. The chain employs TRBV5-6 and TRBJ2-7; D is tentatively TRBD1 or TRBD2 (6 bases each). The ends were cut back, 4 bases at V and 4 bases at J, with 12 bases in the middle. This CDR3 is built from 13 residues. The germline gives CDR1 SGHDT, CDR2 YYEEEE. The CDR3 DNA is TGTGCCAGCAGCCCCGGGGGCTCATACGAGCAGTACTTC. The encoded protein is CASSPGGSYEQYF.

The rearrangement joins TRBV7-6 to TRBJ2-1; tentatively, D is TRBD1 (5 bases). Trimming took 0 bases from V and 7 from J, leaving 7 bases between them. This CDR3 contains 13 residues. Germline CDR1 is SGHVS and CDR2 is FNYEAQ. CDR3 residues: CASSLAQGNEQFF. The CDR3, as DNA: TGTGCCAGCAGCTTAGCGCAGGGAAATGAGCAGTTCTTC. The variable domain in full, with the rest retrieved from reference TRBV7-6 and TRBJ2-1, is GAGVSQSPRYKVTKRGQDVALRCDPISGHVSLYWYRQALGQGPEFLTYFNYEAQQDKSGLPNDRFSAERPEGSISTLTIQRTEQRDSAMYRCASSLAQGNEQFFGPGTRLTVL.

Details on this clone: At one boundary the junction diverges from the germline segment, which might be a read error. This chain uses TRBV7-9 with TRBJ1-6; D call uncertain. The length of the CDR3 is 11 residues. Germline CDR1 is SEHNR and CDR2 is FQNEAQ (reference sequence). In DNA form, the CDR3 reads TGTGCGAGCAGCTCCGAGTCACCCCTCCACTTT. Its protein is CASSSESPLHF.